Included here is one TCR beta chain sequence, with context. No antigen is known for it. Amplification yielded TCR beta CDR3 regions, with RNA transcripts as the source. A set of HTBI primers served as the primers for a first-round RT-PCR of the TCR CDR3. TCRdb re-derived calls from the multiplex PCR reads in MiXCR, one entry per CDR3 protein. The data hold over 300,000 distinct CDR3 sequences, with around 13% observed a single time. The CDR3 has 13 amino acids. V lost 7 bases, J lost 0 bases, and 13 bases lay in between. Germline V gives CDR1 SQVTM, CDR2 ANQGSEA. This sample is part of a study of T cells in Graves' hyperthyroidism and ophthalmopathy. Overall study findings and caveats: Before onset, by a median of about six months, the model predicted ophthalmopathy. Expanded thyroid clonotypes (above 0.001) were mostly also found in blood.

The source of this sequence is a woman aged 60 to 75 with Graves' hyperthyroidism. Sequencing was done on a sample of blood. This sequence joins TRBV29-1 and TRBJ2-7; the D is unclear. CDR3 coding DNA: TGCAGCGCGATCGACGTGCGCTCCTACGAGCAGTACTTC. Translated, it gives CSAIDVRSYEQYF.